This T cell receptor (beta chain) was recovered during a study of T cell repertoires in cytomegalovirus infection (dated by TCRdb to the late 2010s). At the level of the whole study: Because public TCR beta signatures pointed to carriage of CMV infection together with the matching HLA type, the HLA type of each donor mattered for the analysis. The full study reports these points: In both this cohort and an independent cohort of several hundred donors, the cumulative frequency of public TCR beta family members distinguished carriers of CMV infection plus the relevant HLA type. In the ex vivo response, HLA-C-restricted CMV-specific TCR beta clonotypes were dominant, and in two of eight donors the single most frequent clonotype came from this HLA-C-restricted group.

The germline V gene (reference sequence) specifies DFQATT as CDR1 and SNEGSKA as CDR2. The CDR3, from cysteine to phenylalanine, totals 13 residues. Only the CDR3 DNA is retained, 39 bases long and in frame from the first base. Compared with germline, V lacks 3 bases and J lacks 3 bases; bases without a gene match: 5. Regarding this clonotype: Its target antigen remains unknown. No base quality values were provided; no much bigger clone lies one nucleotide off.

The instrument was an Illumina HiSeq 1500. The raw public data were reprocessed by TCRdb itself: fastp quality trimming at Q25, MiXCR clonotype calling, in-frame beta chains only. One record per CDR3 amino acid sequence lists the most common genes and DNA. The sample contains more than 150,000 distinct CDR3 sequences, 15% to 20% of them found a single time. The ten top clones hold around 19% of the sample. Sequenced material: CD8+ T cells from PBMCs. The source is a human donor in good health (CMV status not recorded). Some clones in this sample may be carry-over from other donors' samples. The sequence joins TRBV20-1 to TRBJ2-7, and 7 junction bases match TRBD2. The CDR3 region has the sequence CSASGGTNYEQYF. The DNA reads as follows: TGCAGTGCTAGCGGGGGGACGAACTACGAGCAGTACTTC.